The T cell receptor beta chain under discussion was sequenced for a study of vaccination and CD4 T cells after COVID-19. Study summary: In culture, cells were exposed to overlapping spike peptides from SARS-CoV-2, HCoV-NL63, HCoV-OC43 and HCoV-229E.

The germline CDR1 and CDR2 sequences are SNHLY and FYNNEI. The CDR3 has 12 residues. This sample's treatment: approximately nine-day PBMC culture with coronavirus spike peptide pools or control peptides (ViraFEST assay). Cultured CD4+ T cell DNA was sequenced using the Oncomine TCR Beta short-read assay. TCRdb re-called the PCR reads with MiXCR, one entry per CDR3 protein. The sample records roughly 8,000 distinct CDR3 sequences, about 51% being singletons. Findings and limits, study-wide: Relatively few convalescent patients and no early post-infection timepoints were analyzed.

To note about this clonotype: What it binds is not known. Mismatch with germline at one junction end may stem from a read error.

The origin of this receptor is a human donor who had recovered from COVID-19. What was sequenced was CD4+ T cells from blood, cultured in vitro. V gene TRBV2 combines with J gene TRBJ2-7; D gene ambiguous. CDR3 amino acids: CASSEAGYGQYF. Written as DNA, the CDR3 is TGTGCCAGCAGTGAAGCGGGATACGGGCAGTACTTC.